This TCR beta chain was identified in a study of cytomegalovirus exposure and HLA in healthy donors. Study-wide points: In vitro testing confirmed a few CMV-associated chains as specific for CMV antigens. For TCR beta chains, V- and J-gene trimming was later linked to a missense DCLRE1C variant. Several top significant clusters appeared, in a later analysis, to be linked to common viral pathogens.

In the case of this clone: The antigen remains undetermined. One end of the junction does not line up with germline, which may come from a read error.

The PCR used 60 Vbeta and 13 Jbeta primers. Clones were sequenced by immunoSEQ multiplex PCR, and TCRdb holds only the in-frame ones, with some missing. The table records 90,000 to 120,000 clones, 76% of them present only once. Germline V gene lookup returns CDR1 SGHRS and CDR2 YFSETQ. There are 13 residues in the CDR3. The J gene is TRBJ1-2, the V gene TRBV5-1; maybe TRBD1 (5 bases). This clonotype originated in a man aged 18-30 years in good health and CMV-seronegative. Material: PBMCs. Here the CDR3 DNA reads TGCGCCAGCAGCTCCAGGGTTGGCTATGGCTACCCCTTC. This gives the protein CASSSRVGYGYPF.